Reported below is one T cell receptor (beta chain). Its antigen remains unidentified. This sample stems from a study of graft-versus-host responses after intestinal transplantation. Points from the study as a whole: Among recipient marrow samples, GvH clones were found; some appeared first in ileum or blood.

Profiled with immunoSEQ multiplex PCR; TCRdb holds only in-frame clones, not every one. Of around 110,000 clones listed, 90% are singletons. The germline V gene has CDR1 SEHNR and CDR2 FQNEAQ (reference sequence). V shed 5 bases, J shed 5 bases, and the junction held 3 bases outside the gene matches. The CDR3 sequence is 14 residues long. The chain uses TRBV7-9 and TRBJ1-4; 9 nucleotides align to TRBD1. This receptor was identified in a human donor who received an intestinal transplant. The material was unstimulated CD4+ T cells sorted from spleen or lymph node cells, obtained before intestinal transplant. For the CDR3, the DNA is TGTGCCAGCAGCCGCGGGACAGGGAATGAAAAACTGTTTTTT. Protein sequence: CASSRGTGNEKLFF.